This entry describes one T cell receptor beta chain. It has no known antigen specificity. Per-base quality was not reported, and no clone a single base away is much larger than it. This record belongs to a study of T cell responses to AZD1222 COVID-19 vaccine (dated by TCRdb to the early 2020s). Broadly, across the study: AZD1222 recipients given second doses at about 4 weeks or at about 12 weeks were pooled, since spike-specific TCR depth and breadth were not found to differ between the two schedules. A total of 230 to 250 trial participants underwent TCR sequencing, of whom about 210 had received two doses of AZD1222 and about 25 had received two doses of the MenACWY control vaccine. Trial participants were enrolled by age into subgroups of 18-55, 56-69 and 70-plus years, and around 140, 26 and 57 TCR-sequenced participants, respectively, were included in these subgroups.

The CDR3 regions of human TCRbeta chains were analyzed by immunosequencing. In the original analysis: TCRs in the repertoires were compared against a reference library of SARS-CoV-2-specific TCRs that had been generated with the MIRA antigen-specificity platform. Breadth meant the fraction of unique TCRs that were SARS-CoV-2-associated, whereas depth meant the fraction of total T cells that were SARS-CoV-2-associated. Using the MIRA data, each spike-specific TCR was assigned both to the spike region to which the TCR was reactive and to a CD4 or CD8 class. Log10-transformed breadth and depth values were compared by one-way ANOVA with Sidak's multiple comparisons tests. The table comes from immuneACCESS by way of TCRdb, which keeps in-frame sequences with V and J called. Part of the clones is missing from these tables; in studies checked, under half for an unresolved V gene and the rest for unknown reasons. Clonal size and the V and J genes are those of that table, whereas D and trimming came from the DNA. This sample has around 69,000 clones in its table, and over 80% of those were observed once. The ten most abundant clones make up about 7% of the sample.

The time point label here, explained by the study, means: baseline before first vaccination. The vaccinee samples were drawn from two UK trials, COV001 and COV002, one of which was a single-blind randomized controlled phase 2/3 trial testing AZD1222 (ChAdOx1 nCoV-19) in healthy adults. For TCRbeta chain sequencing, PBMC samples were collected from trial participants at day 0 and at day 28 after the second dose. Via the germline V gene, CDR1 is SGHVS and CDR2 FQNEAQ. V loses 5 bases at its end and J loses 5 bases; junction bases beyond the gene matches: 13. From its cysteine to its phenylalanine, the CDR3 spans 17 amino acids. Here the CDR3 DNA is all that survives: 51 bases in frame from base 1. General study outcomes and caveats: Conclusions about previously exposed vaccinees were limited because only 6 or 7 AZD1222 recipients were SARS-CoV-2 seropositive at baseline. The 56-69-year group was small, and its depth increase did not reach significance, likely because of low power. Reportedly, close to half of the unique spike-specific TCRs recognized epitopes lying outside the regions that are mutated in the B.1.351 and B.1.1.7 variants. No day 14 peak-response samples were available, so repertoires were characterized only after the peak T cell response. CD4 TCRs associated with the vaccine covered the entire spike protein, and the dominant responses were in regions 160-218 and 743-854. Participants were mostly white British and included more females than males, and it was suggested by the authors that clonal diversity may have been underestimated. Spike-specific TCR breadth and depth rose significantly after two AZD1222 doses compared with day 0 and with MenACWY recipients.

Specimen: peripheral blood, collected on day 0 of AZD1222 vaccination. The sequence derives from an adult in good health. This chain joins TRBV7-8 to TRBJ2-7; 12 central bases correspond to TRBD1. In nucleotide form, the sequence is TGTGCCAGCAGCCGAGTTGCCGGGACAGGGGGCCTGGACGAGCAGTACTTC. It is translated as CASSRVAGTGGLDEQYF.